The 21 T cell receptor beta chains in this list originate from one sample, sequenced in a study of cytomegalovirus exposure and HLA in healthy donors. PCR employed 60 Vbeta and 13 Jbeta primers. Repertoires were generated with immunoSEQ multiplex PCR, while TCRdb's copy carries only in-frame clones and drops some. The table records 85,000 to 130,000 clones, around 10% of them present only once. The specimen sequenced was PBMCs. The source is a man in his forties in good health and CMV-seropositive.

The gene calls are TRBV6-5 and TRBJ1-5, with no clear D. V dropped 2 bases and J dropped 5 bases, with 7 bases sitting between them. The CDR3 loop spans 13 amino acids. CDR1 is MNHEY, CDR2 SVGAGI, per germline. CDR3 amino acids: CASSYREYQPQHF. As DNA, the CDR3 is TGTGCCAGCAGTTACAGGGAGTATCAGCCCCAGCATTTT.

The genes are TRBV11-2 and TRBJ2-2; D not resolved. Germline CDR1 SGHAT, CDR2 FQNNGV. This CDR3 spans 15 amino acids. The V gene lost 5 bases and the J gene lost 4 bases, with 14 bases spanning the gap. The CDR3 sequence: CASSPPRLFTGELFF. As DNA, the CDR3 is TGTGCCAGCAGCCCGCCCCGACTCTTCACCGGGGAGCTGTTTTTT.

This rearrangement joins TRBV7-9 to TRBJ2-1; 9 bases align to TRBD2. V was pared by 1 base and J by 3 bases, with 7 bases of the junction left unmatched. This CDR3 has 17 amino acids. CDR1 SEHNR and CDR2 FQNEAQ come from the germline V gene (reference sequence). In DNA, the CDR3 is TGTGCCAGCAGCTTAGGAGGGGCGGGAGGGAACTACAATGAGCAGTTCTTC. Translation gives CASSLGGAGGNYNEQFF. Full variable domain (outside the CDR3, taken from reference TRBV7-9 and TRBJ2-1): DTGVSQNPRHKITKRGQNVTFRCDPISEHNRLYWYRQTLGQGPEFLTYFQNEAQLEKSRLLSDRFSAERPKGSFSTLEIQRTEQGDSAMYLCASSLGGAGGNYNEQFFGPGTRLTVL.

This clone was detected only a few times. V is TRBV7-6 and J is TRBJ2-1; the match to TRBD2 covers 7 bases. This CDR3 is 15 amino acids long. Germline V gene lookup returns CDR1 SGHVS and CDR2 FNYEAQ. The V gene end was trimmed by 5 bases and the J gene end by 7 bases; junction bases not matched to a gene: 11. DNA of the CDR3: TGTGCCAGCAGCCTTGGGGGAGGGCCGGTAAATGAGCAGTTCTTC. It yields the protein CASSLGGGPVNEQFF.

V is TRBV11-2 and J is TRBJ2-7; 9 nucleotides align to TRBD2. CDR1 and CDR2 (germline): SGHAT, FQNNGV. The CDR3 consists of 16 residues. The trim removed 0 bases at V and 2 bases at J, leaving 5 bases unmatched. The DNA for the CDR3 is TGTGCCAGCAGCTTAGAAGAAGGCGGGAGGGCCTACGAGCAGTACTTC. Protein sequence: CASSLEEGGRAYEQYF. The variable domain in full, completed from reference TRBV11-2 and TRBJ2-7, reads EAGVAQSPRYKIIEKRQSVAFWCNPISGHATLYWYQQILGQGPKLLIQFQNNGVVDDSQLPKDRFSAERLKGVDSTLKIQPAKLEDSAVYLCASSLEEGGRAYEQYFGPGTRLTVT.

This clone was observed a few times. The chain is built from TRBV7-6 and TRBJ2-1, with D uncertain. Germline CDR1 is SGHVS and CDR2 is FNYEAQ. The CDR3 runs 12 residues. Trimming removed 8 bases from V and 6 bases from J, with 11 bases in between. CDR3 nucleotide sequence: TGTGCCAGCGTGCCGCAGTCCAATGAGCAGTTCTTC. It codes for CASVPQSNEQFF.

V and J are TRBV7-3 and TRBJ2-3, with D perhaps TRBD2 (6 bases). Trimming removed 0 bases from V and 6 bases from J, with 16 bases in between. Germline CDR1 is SGHTA and CDR2 is FQGTGA. This CDR3 has 16 amino acids. DNA of the CDR3: TGTGCCAGCAGCTTAACCCCGGGACTGTCCCCGGATACGCAGTATTTT. This translates into CASSLTPGLSPDTQYF.

The table lists this clone with a count of one. The rearrangement uses TRBV11-2 and TRBJ2-5, with a tentative D call TRBD1 (5 bases). Germline V gene lookup returns CDR1 SGHAT and CDR2 FQNNGV. The CDR3 is 17 residues long. V was trimmed by 5 bases and J by 1 base, leaving 20 bases between them. Here the CDR3 reads CASSPTGTTSTQETQYF. The DNA for the CDR3 is TGTGCCAGCAGCCCTACAGGAACGACGTCAACCCAAGAGACCCAGTACTTC.

This clone has a handful of counts. The chain is built from TRBV2 and TRBJ2-2, with D possibly being TRBD2 (6 bases). Trimming left V 4 bases short and J 6 bases short, with 18 bases between. The CDR3 is 16 residues long. CDR1 is SNHLY, CDR2 FYNNEI, per germline. The CDR3 is CASSGWGERAAGELFF. The CDR3 nucleotides are TGTGCCAGCAGTGGTTGGGGGGAGAGGGCTGCCGGGGAGCTGTTTTTT. The full variable domain, in which reference TRBV2 and TRBJ2-2 provide the parts outside the CDR3, is EPEVTQTPSHQVTQMGQEVILRCVPISNHLYFYWYRQILGQKVEFLVSFYNNEISEKSEIFDDQFSVERPDGSNFTLKIRSTKLEDSAMYFCASSGWGERAAGELFFGEGSRLTVL.

The V call is TRBV6-1, the J call TRBJ1-1, with unresolved D. The germline V and J ends were trimmed by 3 bases and 11 bases, with 19 bases remaining between them. There are 14 residues in the CDR3. Germline V gene sequence: CDR1 MNHNS, CDR2 SASEGT. In nucleotides, the CDR3 is TGTGCCAGCAGTGACTCTCTGGGTTCCTCGCGGGCTTTCTTT. Translating it yields CASSDSLGSSRAFF.

The chain has TRBV5-8 and TRBJ1-5; 9 bases agree with TRBD1. The CDR3 contains 19 residues. The germline CDR1 and CDR2 sequences are SGHTS and YDEGEE. With V trimmed by 3 bases and J by 1 base, 14 bases remained unmatched. CDR3 sequence (DNA): TGTGCCAGCAGCTCCCGTAGGACAGGGGAGGTTTACAGCAATCAGCCCCAGCATTTT. Its protein is CASSSRRTGEVYSNQPQHF.

The table lists this clone with a few counts. The rearrangement uses TRBV7-2 and TRBJ2-7, with TRBD1 as a possible D gene (6 bases). V lost 2 bases to trimming and J lost 4 bases, with 18 bases between them. This CDR3 is built from 16 residues. Looked up from germline, CDR1 is SGHTA and CDR2 is FQGNSA. CDR3 nucleotide sequence: TGTGCCAGCAGCTTAAGCGGAGCAGGGGTGTCGTACGAGCAGTACTTC. Translation: CASSLSGAGVSYEQYF.

This clone was counted between two and nine times. This chain's CDR3 is CASSLEQELEAFF. CDR3 coding DNA: TGTGCCAGCAGCTTAGAACAGGAGCTTGAAGCTTTCTTT. V is TRBV7-9 and J is TRBJ1-1, with a weak D call TRBD1 (5 bases). V was pared by 1 base and J by 7 bases, with 10 bases between. Per the germline V gene, CDR1 is SEHNR and CDR2 is FQNEAQ (reference sequence). The CDR3 runs 13 residues.

There are a few counts of this clone. The CDR3 does not close with the conserved phenylalanine or tryptophan, likely indicating a read error. V usage is TRBV7-9 and J usage is TRBJ1-5; the D gene is possibly TRBD1 (6 bases). The CDR3 runs 12 residues. Germline values: CDR1 SEHNR, CDR2 FQNEAQ (reference sequence). V was trimmed by 5 bases and J by 7 bases, leaving 9 bases between them. The CDR3 nucleotides read TGTGCCAGCAGCCAGGACAGACAGCCCCAGCATTTG. Its protein is CASSQDRQPQHL.

The J gene is TRBJ2-7, the V gene TRBV29-1; the D gene is possibly TRBD2 (5 bases). This CDR3 has 13 residues. V lost 2 bases and J 5 bases, leaving 13 bases between the germline ends. The V gene's germline CDR1 is SQVTM and CDR2 ANQGSEA. The CDR3: CSVERLRGHEQYF. The CDR3 DNA reads as TGCAGCGTTGAACGACTCCGGGGTCACGAGCAGTACTTC.

This chain joins TRBV6-1 and TRBJ2-5, with a possible D match to TRBD2 (7 bases). Per the germline V gene, CDR1 is MNHNS and CDR2 is SASEGT. The CDR3 extends over 15 amino acids. V was trimmed by 7 bases and J by 5 bases, leaving 20 bases between them. The CDR3 loop is CASISLGGRHETQYF. For the CDR3, the DNA is TGTGCCAGCATAAGCTTGGGGGGGCGCCACGAGACCCAGTACTTC.

The chain carries TRBV27 and TRBJ2-1; 7 nucleotides line up with TRBD2. V lost 8 bases and J lost 10; bases outside the gene matches: 14. CDR3 length: 14 residues. The germline CDR1 and CDR2 sequences are MNHEY and SMNVEV (reference sequence). CDR3 in DNA: TGTGCCAGCGCGGTCTTGGCTAGCGGTCTGGAGCAGTTCTTC. Translated, it gives CASAVLASGLEQFF.

This clone was counted between two and nine times. V usage is TRBV30 and J usage is TRBJ1-4; 7 nucleotides match TRBD1. Germline V gene lookup returns CDR1 GTSNPN and CDR2 SVGIG (reference sequence). Trimming removed 2 bases from V and 5 bases from J; junction bases left unmatched: 8. The CDR3 runs to 15 residues. In nucleotides, the CDR3 is TGTGCCTGGAGTTTTATGGACAGGAAAAATGAAAAACTGTTTTTT. It is translated as CAWSFMDRKNEKLFF.

This clone occurred a few times. The CDR3: CASSPNPRGHDEQYF. CDR3 coding DNA: TGTGCCAGCAGCCCAAACCCCAGGGGGCACGACGAGCAGTACTTC. The gene calls are TRBV28 and TRBJ2-7; TRBD1 matches at 8 bases. V lost 6 bases, J lost 5 bases, and 12 bases stayed unmatched. Germline V gene lookup returns CDR1 MDHEN and CDR2 SYDVKM. The CDR3 sequence is 15 residues long.

This clone appeared a few times. V usage is TRBV5-1 and J usage is TRBJ2-5; the D is unclear. There are 12 residues in the CDR3. In germline, CDR1 is SGHRS, CDR2 YFSETQ. V lost 7 bases to trimming and J lost 0 bases, with 7 bases between them. CDR3 coding DNA: TGCGCCAGCGTACAAGACCAAGAGACCCAGTACTTC. Translation: CASVQDQETQYF.

The chain recombines TRBV6-5 with TRBJ2-5; 11 bases map to TRBD1. This CDR3 has 13 amino acids. V dropped 8 bases and J dropped 5; count of bases not matched to a gene: 4. The V gene's germline CDR1 is MNHEY and CDR2 SVGAGI. The CDR3 sequence: CASGRDRGETQYF. CDR3 nucleotide sequence: TGTGCCAGCGGTAGGGACAGGGGGGAGACCCAGTACTTC.